This TCR beta chain was obtained from a study of blood T cell repertoires in COVID-19. About the research overall: The analysed material was cDNA or gDNA that came from T cells, B-cell-depleted T cells, or PBMCs.

The CDR3 runs 15 residues. Germline CDR1 MNHEY, CDR2 SVGEGT. V was pared by 6 bases and J by 5 bases, with 4 bases of the junction left unmatched. Measured with immunoSEQ multiplex PCR; TCRdb has only the in-frame clones, and not every one. The table includes about 84,000 clones, roughly 77% detected once. This chain links TRBV6-2 or TRBV6-3 with TRBJ2-5; 15 bases agree with TRBD2. Material for sequencing was peripheral blood. This TCR was sampled from a middle-aged man with active or convalescent COVID-19. The CDR3 loop is CASSRTSGGAETQYF. CDR3 nucleotides: TGTGCCAGCAGCCGGACTAGCGGGGGGGCCGAGACCCAGTACTTC.